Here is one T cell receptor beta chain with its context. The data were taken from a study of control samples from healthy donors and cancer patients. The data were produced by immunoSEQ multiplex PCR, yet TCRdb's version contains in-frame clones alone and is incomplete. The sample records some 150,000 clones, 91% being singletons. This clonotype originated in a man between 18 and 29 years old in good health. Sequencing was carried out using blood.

CDR3 in DNA: TGTGCCAGCAGCCGCAGTGCCCTGGACATTCAGTACTTC. Residues: CASSRSALDIQYF. This sequence joins TRBV7-2 and TRBJ2-4; D uncertain. Germline CDR1 reads SGHTA; CDR2 reads FQGNSA. The CDR3 loop spans 13 amino acids. V lost 5 bases and J lost 8, with 13 bases in between.